This T cell receptor (beta chain) is drawn from a study of beta chain features in type 1 diabetes (dated by TCRdb to the late 2010s). Context from the whole study: Patients and healthy donors did not differ in mean age, gender distribution, total cell number or subset yield. In the study, TCRB repertoires of sorted circulating CD4+ T cell subsets from recently diagnosed type 1 diabetes patients were compared with those of matched healthy donors. Across all samples, almost 110 million sorted cells were examined, and cell number per subset correlated strongly with RNA yield. Regulatory and stem cell-like memory subsets were obtained from only 8 patients and about eight healthy donors, while naive and central memory subsets were obtained from all 30 or so donors. General findings and caveats noted by the study authors: Patients with type 1 diabetes made fewer insertions and deleted more nucleotides at VDJ recombination sites, implying thymic rearrangement abnormalities. PCR might favor shorter templates, but patient and control samples were amplified and corrected together, so any skew would affect both groups equally. Because small numbers of individuals were included in the HLA sub-analyses, any influence of HLA type on TCRB rearrangement was left unresolved. In all four CD4+ subsets, TCRB CDR3 length was moderately but significantly shorter in type 1 diabetes patients. Naive, central memory and regulatory TCRB repertoires appeared to be more alike among patients than among healthy donors. Because cDNA was sequenced instead of genomic DNA, highly expressing activated cells could be over-represented, though the groups showed no difference in activation or CD3 levels.

The entire amount of isolated RNA was reverse transcribed using the High Capacity cDNA Reverse Transcription Kit, so the sequenced TCRB transcripts were expressed ones. Naive, central memory and regulatory T cell samples underwent deep immunoSEQ sequencing, averaging roughly 3.4 million total reads per sample. Sorted cells were lysed in RLT buffer, and RNA was extracted using DNase-treated RNeasy Micro or Mini kits according to cell number. Each cell subset was processed separately to prevent cross-contamination, with patient and healthy donor samples processed together. Using the immunoSEQ multiplex PCR, TCRB sequences were amplified from cDNA into 87-bp fragments spanning the CDR3 region. Sequencing of the amplicons was done on the Illumina HiSeq platform. In the original analysis: PCR bias was corrected computationally using synthetic template baselines, and reads within Hamming distance 2 were collapsed, with unmergeable singletons discarded. Reads were aligned against IMGT so that V, D and J genes, CDR3 length and insertions or deletions at six rearrangement sites could be assigned. Within each subset, clonotype counts were normalized to the number of sorted cells before true diversity and Gini coefficients were calculated with the tcR R package. Repertoire sharing was quantified using the overlap coefficient calculated on TCRB nucleotide sequences. Out-of-frame TCRB sequences from naive cells were analyzed as a proxy for the pre-selection repertoire. TCRdb mirrors the immuneACCESS table, restricted to in-frame sequences. Some clones are absent from its copies; in checked studies, under half trace to an unresolved V gene, and the reason for the others is unknown. V and J calls and clone size are copied from that table; D and trimming were computed from the DNA. For this sample there are 300,000 to 400,000 clones; around an eighth appear just once. Jointly, the top ten make up over 0.014% of the sample.

The CDR3 goes from the cysteine to the phenylalanine over 14 residues. The read is trimmed to its CDR3 DNA, 42 bases read in frame from base 1. V is cut by 4 bases and J by 3 bases, and the space between the germline ends is 14 bases. From a lookup of the germline V gene (reference sequence), CDR1 and CDR2 are GTSNPN and SVGIG. A single peripheral blood draw of about 116 mL on average was collected from each donor into heparinised tubes. A BD FACSAria II and a panel including CD45RO, CCR7, CD25, CD127, CD95 and CD27 were used to sort naive, central memory, regulatory and stem cell-like memory CD4+ T cells. Every sorted population had a purity above 95%. PBMCs were isolated right away by Lymphoprep density gradient centrifugation and were stained directly, without culture. So that batch effects would be minimized, each experiment stained and sorted samples in pairs, pairing one healthy donor with one patient.

This clone is a singleton in its sample. Its antigen is currently not known. Nothing much larger sits one base from this clone, and base qualities are not available. This TCR was recovered from a woman between 18 and 29 years old with type 1 diabetes. Sequenced material: naive CD4+ T cells from blood. This specimen's cell subset or site label, per the study, means: true naive CD4+ T cells. The chain uses TRBV30 and TRBJ2-3; TRBD2 might be the D gene, on 5 matching bases. CDR3 protein: CAWIFPGRTDTQYF. The DNA reads TGTGCCTGGATATTCCCGGGAAGGACAGATACGCAGTATTTT.